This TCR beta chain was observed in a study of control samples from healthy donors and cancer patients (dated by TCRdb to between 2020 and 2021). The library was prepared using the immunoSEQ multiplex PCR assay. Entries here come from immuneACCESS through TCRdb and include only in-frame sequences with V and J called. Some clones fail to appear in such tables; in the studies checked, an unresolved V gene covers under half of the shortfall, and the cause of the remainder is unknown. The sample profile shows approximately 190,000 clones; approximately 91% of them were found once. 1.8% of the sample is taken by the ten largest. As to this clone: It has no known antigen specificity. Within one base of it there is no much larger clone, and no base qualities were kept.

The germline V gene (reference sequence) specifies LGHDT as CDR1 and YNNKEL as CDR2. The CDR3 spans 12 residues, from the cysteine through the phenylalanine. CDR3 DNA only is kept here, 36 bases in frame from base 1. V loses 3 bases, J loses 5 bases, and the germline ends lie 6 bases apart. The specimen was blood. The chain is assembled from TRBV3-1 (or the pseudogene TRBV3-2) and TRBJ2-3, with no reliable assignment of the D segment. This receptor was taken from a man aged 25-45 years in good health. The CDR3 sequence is CASSHLKDTQYF. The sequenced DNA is TGTGCCAGCAGCCACCTCAAAGATACGCAGTATTTT.